These 6 T cell receptor beta chains were sequenced from one sample in a study of T cell repertoires in cytomegalovirus infection. TCRdb fed the reads into MiXCR, producing one record per CDR3 protein. The profile covers about 130,000 distinct CDR3 sequences, with roughly 9% appearing a single time and roughly 9.1% taken by the ten largest. The sample comprised PBMCs. The receptors originated from a human donor in good health (CMV status not recorded). Some clones in this sample may be carry-over from other donors' samples.

In the case of this clonotype: This is likely a read error, given that the CDR3 carries no conserved phenylalanine or tryptophan at its end. This chain joins TRBV28 and TRBJ2-2, with 10 bases identical to TRBD1. Germline trimming cut 5 bases from V and 0 bases from J; bases unmatched to any gene: 15. Per the germline V gene, CDR1 is MDHEN and CDR2 is SYDVKM. This CDR3 region has 20 residues. The CDR3 sequence: CASSRSPRQGAHTNTGELFS. DNA for the CDR3: TGTGCCAGCAGTCGTTCCCCCAGACAGGGGGCCCATACGAACACCGGGGAGCTGTTTTCT.

This clonotype was recorded many times. The genes are TRBV28 and TRBJ2-7; 12 bases are shared with TRBD2. V shed 6 bases, J shed 3 bases, and the junction held 9 bases outside the gene matches. Germline V lookup: CDR1 MDHEN, CDR2 SYDVKM. This CDR3 comprises 16 residues. CDR3 sequence (DNA): TGTGCCAGCAGCCCAGATAGGACTAGCGGGGTCTACGAGCAGTACTTC. It translates to CASSPDRTSGVYEQYF.

This clonotype was detected only a few times. The V and J genes are TRBV29-1 and TRBJ2-7; D uncertain. Germline assignment: CDR1 SQVTM and CDR2 ANQGSEA. V was trimmed by 5 bases and J by 0 bases, leaving 8 bases between them. The CDR3 extends over 12 amino acids. CDR3 amino acids: CSVQSSSYEQYF. In DNA, the CDR3 is TGCAGCGTTCAGTCGAGCTCCTACGAGCAGTACTTC.

This clonotype has a handful of counts. J is TRBJ2-3 and V is TRBV2, with D possibly TRBD2 on 6 matching bases. From germline, CDR1 is SNHLY and CDR2 FYNNEI. The CDR3 is 16 residues long. The V end was cut by 1 base, the J end by 1 base, with 12 bases between. The chain's CDR3 is CASSEVRIAGTDTQYF. CDR3 nucleotides: TGTGCCAGCAGTGAAGTTCGGATAGCGGGCACAGATACGCAGTATTTT.

This clonotype showed up many times. The CDR3 DNA is TGTGCCACCTCGGGACATTTGAACACTGAAGCTTTCTTT. This codes for CATSGHLNTEAFF. This chain links TRBV28 with TRBJ1-1, with D possibly matching TRBD1 (6 bases). Trimming cost V 10 bases and J 0 bases, with 12 bases left between them. This CDR3 spans 13 amino acids. Germline loops: CDR1 MDHEN, CDR2 SYDVKM.

This clonotype has at least ten counts. The V call is TRBV7-3, the J call TRBJ1-5; no reliable D call. Trimming took 5 bases from V and 7 from J, leaving 15 bases between them. Germline CDR1 is SGHTA and CDR2 is FQGTGA. CDR3 length: 14 residues. The CDR3 DNA sequence: TGTGCCAGCAGCCTTACAAGATTCCAACAGCCCCAGCATTTT. The encoded protein is CASSLTRFQQPQHF.